This passage covers 30 T cell receptor beta chains from one sample sequenced in a study of metastatic and nonmetastatic thyroid tumors (dated by TCRdb to 2018 to 2020). Preparation of the library involved PCR. For sequencing, an Illumina HiSeq 4000 was employed. TCRdb handled the public reads itself, with Q25 trimming in fastp and clone calling in MiXCR, and kept productive beta chains. The sample has 15,000 or so clones on record, 15% to 18% of them singletons. Roughly a sixth of the sample lies in the top ten. Before undergoing thyroid surgery, none of the patients had been given any kind of treatment. The sample comprised blood. All receptors come from a female donor with papillary thyroid cancer or a benign thyroid nodule (not recorded which). Some clones in this sample may be carry-over from other donors' samples.

V usage is TRBV6-1 and J usage is TRBJ2-1; the D gene is possibly TRBD1 (6 bases). V was trimmed by 10 bases and J by 3 bases, leaving 13 bases between them. The CDR3 is 13 amino acids. Germline V CDR1 and CDR2: MNHNS, SASEGT. CDR3 protein: CATAGTYYNEQFF. CDR3 DNA sequence: TGTGCCACCGCCGGGACATACTACAATGAGCAGTTCTTC.

This clone has a count of ten or more. The CDR3 DNA follows: TGTGCCAGCACCGGGGGACAGATCTACGAGCAGTACTTC. Encoded protein: CASTGGQIYEQYF. The chain joins TRBV7-2 to TRBJ2-7; D is possibly TRBD1 (7 bases). Deletions cut 7 bases from V and 3 bases from J, with 13 bases between. The CDR3 has 13 residues. Germline V gives CDR1 SGHTA, CDR2 FQGNSA.

V and J are TRBV20-1 and TRBJ1-1, with D unresolved. V lost 2 bases to trimming and J lost 3 bases, with 7 bases between them. The germline gives CDR1 DFQATT, CDR2 SNEGSKA (reference sequence). The CDR3 is 12 residues long. CDR3 nucleotides: TGCAGTGCTAGAAGAGGTTACACTGAAGCTTTCTTT. Encoded protein: CSARRGYTEAFF.

This clone was recorded many times. V usage is TRBV2 and J usage is TRBJ2-6, with D perhaps TRBD1 (6 bases). The germline CDR1 and CDR2 sequences are SNHLY and FYNNEI. V lost 5 bases and J lost 0, with 20 bases in between. The CDR3 length is 19 residues. CDR3 in DNA: TGTGCCAGCAGTACCCCACGGGACATATCGCTCTCTGGGGCCAACGTCCTGACTTTC. The encoded protein is CASSTPRDISLSGANVLTF.

This clone was counted between two and nine times. The chain carries TRBV28 and TRBJ2-1, with a weak D call TRBD2 (5 bases). This CDR3 is built from 16 residues. Germline CDR1 MDHEN, CDR2 SYDVKM. V lost 11 bases and J 1 base, leaving 21 bases between the germline ends. The CDR3, as DNA: TGTGCCGGCAAGAGGCATGGGCTAGCTTCCTACAATGAGCAGTTCTTC. Amino acids: CAGKRHGLASYNEQFF.

In this sample, this clone turned up many times. The chain employs TRBV7-9 and TRBJ1-6, with 8 bases that match TRBD1. V gave up 5 bases and J gave up 6 bases; unmatched junction bases: 3. Germline CDR1 SEHNR, CDR2 FQNEAQ (reference sequence). The CDR3 is made up of 14 amino acids. The CDR3 DNA sequence: TGTGCCAGCAGCCACGACAGGGGTAATTCACCCCTCCACTTT. This translates into CASSHDRGNSPLHF.

Written as DNA, the CDR3 is TGTGCCAGCACTACAGAGGGGGGGACACAGTATTTT. Translated: CASTTEGGTQYF. The J gene is TRBJ2-3, the V gene TRBV5-6, with a weak D call TRBD2 (7 bases). V was shortened by 6 bases and J by 12 bases, with 17 bases between the two germline ends. There are 12 residues in the CDR3. In germline, CDR1 is SGHDT, CDR2 YYEEEE.

There are many counts of this clone. This sample also contains other DNA sequences that code for the same CDR3. This chain uses TRBV14 with TRBJ1-4; possible D gene TRBD1, 6 bases. This CDR3 contains 14 residues. Germline CDR1 and CDR2: SGHDN and FVKESK. V lost 4 bases and J lost 0, with 6 bases in between. The CDR3 DNA reads TGTGCCAGCAGCCCAGGGGCAACTAATGAAAAACTGTTTTTT. Translation gives CASSPGATNEKLFF. Looking up the rest from reference TRBV14 and TRBJ1-4 gives the full variable domain: EAGVTQFPSHSVIEKGQTVTLRCDPISGHDNLYWYRRVMGKEIKFLLHFVKESKQDESGMPNNRFLAERTGGTYSTLKVQPAELEDSGVYFCASSPGATNEKLFFGSGTQLSVL.

This clone was picked up many times. The V gene is TRBV19, the J gene TRBJ1-3; TRBD1 is a possible D gene (5 bases). Trimming cost V 2 bases and J 6 bases, with 11 bases left between them. In germline, CDR1 is LNHDA, CDR2 SQIVND (reference sequence). The CDR3 length is 14 residues. CDR3 protein: CASSIQGGQNTIYF. For the CDR3, the DNA is TGTGCCAGTAGTATACAGGGAGGACAAAACACCATATATTTT.

This clone was counted ten times or more. The rearrangement joins TRBV27 to TRBJ1-1; weak D call: TRBD1 (5 bases). The CDR3 spans 14 residues. V was clipped by 11 bases and J by 1 base, with 17 bases between them. CDR1 is MNHEY, CDR2 SMNVEV, per germline (reference sequence). CDR3 residues: CARNLGPRNTEAFF. The CDR3 DNA reads as TGTGCCCGTAACTTGGGACCGCGGAACACTGAAGCTTTCTTT.

In this sample, this clone turned up many times. J is TRBJ2-3 and V is TRBV5-4; 9 nucleotides agree with TRBD1. Germline V gene data show CDR1 as SGHNT and CDR2 as YYREEE (reference sequence). The ends lost 3 bases at V and 6 bases at J; junction bases unmatched: 5. This CDR3 has 14 residues. The CDR3 bases are TGTGCCAGCAGCTCGGGACAGGGATTTGATACGCAGTATTTT. This encodes CASSSGQGFDTQYF.

This clone is termed medium-sized. The rearrangement joins TRBV19 to TRBJ2-7; a weak D match, TRBD1 (5 bases). The ends were cut back, 6 bases at V and 7 bases at J, with 16 bases in the middle. Germline V CDR1 and CDR2: LNHDA, SQIVND (reference sequence). This CDR3 is 13 amino acids long. CDR3 bases: TGTGCCAGTAGCACGGACACCCCGAGTGAGCAGTACTTC. It is translated as CASSTDTPSEQYF.

The CDR3 DNA is TGTGCCAGCCTACAGGGACAGCGAGAGCAGTACTTC. It yields the protein CASLQGQREQYF. V usage is TRBV6-1 and J usage is TRBJ2-7; 7 bases map to TRBD1. The V and J ends lost 8 bases and 7 bases, in that order; junction bases with no gene match: 8. The germline CDR1 and CDR2 sequences are MNHNS and SASEGT. The CDR3 has 12 residues.

Points on this clone: A single base separates this from a much larger clone, so it may be a read error. The rearrangement joins TRBV20-1 to TRBJ2-1; D assignment may be TRBD1 or TRBD2 (5 bases each). Germline lookup yields CDR1 DFQATT and CDR2 SNEGSKA (reference sequence). Deletions cut 3 bases from V and 6 bases from J, with 12 bases between. CDR3 length equals 13 residues. The CDR3 sequence: CSARGRALNEQFF. The CDR3 DNA reads as TGCAGTGCTAGGGGACGGGCTCTCAATGAGCAGTTCTTC.

This clone was counted only a few times. This rearrangement joins TRBV4-2 to TRBJ2-3; TRBD1 might be the D (7 bases). Trimming shortened V by 4 bases and J by 1 base, and 18 bases separated the two germline ends. CDR1 is LGHNA, CDR2 YNFKEQ, per germline. CDR3 size: 17 residues. The CDR3 here is CASSPRRSRGGTDTQYF. The CDR3 nucleotides are TGTGCCAGCAGCCCCAGGCGATCCAGGGGGGGCACAGATACGCAGTATTTT.

In its sample, this clone was seen many times. The chain is built from TRBV11-2 and TRBJ2-7; D is perhaps TRBD2 (6 bases). This CDR3 contains 14 residues. Trimming pared 0 bases from V and 3 bases from J, leaving 9 bases between. The germline V gene has CDR1 SGHAT and CDR2 FQNNGV. The CDR3 sequence is CASSLERGGYEQYF. CDR3 bases: TGTGCCAGCAGCTTAGAACGGGGAGGCTACGAGCAGTACTTC.

This clone came up many times. This chain joins TRBV4-2 and TRBJ1-5; D is possibly TRBD1 (5 bases). The CDR3 has 17 amino acids. V lost 6 bases and J 0 bases, leaving 18 bases between the germline ends. CDR1 is LGHNA and CDR2 is YNFKEQ in the germline V gene. The chain's CDR3 is CASSRGATGDSNQPQHF. The CDR3 DNA follows: TGTGCCAGCAGTCGAGGGGCGACTGGGGATAGCAATCAGCCCCAGCATTTT.

By proportion, this clone is medium-sized (0.01 to 0.1%). The chain combines TRBV6-1 with TRBJ2-7; D is perhaps TRBD1 (6 bases). Trimming left V 2 bases short and J 5 bases short, with 16 bases between. The CDR3 contains 15 residues. Germline V gene lookup returns CDR1 MNHNS and CDR2 SASEGT. CDR3 region: CASSELVETGDEQYF. Written as DNA, the CDR3 is TGTGCCAGCAGTGAATTAGTGGAGACAGGAGACGAGCAGTACTTC.

This clone was picked up many times. The chain links TRBV19 to TRBJ2-2; 12 bases line up with TRBD2. Germline V CDR1 and CDR2: LNHDA, SQIVND (reference sequence). The V and J ends lost 6 bases and 4 bases, in that order; junction bases with no gene match: 6. The CDR3 spans 16 residues. CDR3 in DNA: TGTGCCAGTAGCCCGGGACTAGCGGGCCTCACCGGGGAGCTGTTTTTT. This sequence encodes CASSPGLAGLTGELFF.

This clone showed up many times. The CDR3 here is CSARGTGEAFF. CDR3 sequence (DNA): TGCAGTGCTAGAGGCACGGGAGAAGCTTTCTTT. This chain uses TRBV20-1 with TRBJ1-1; D not resolved. The V and J ends lost 1 base and 8 bases respectively, with 8 bases between them. The CDR3 totals 11 residues. Germline values: CDR1 DFQATT, CDR2 SNEGSKA (reference sequence).

This clone occurred many times. The rearrangement joins TRBV7-9 to TRBJ1-4, with 7 bases matching TRBD1. Looked up from germline, CDR1 is SEHNR and CDR2 is FQNEAQ (reference sequence). The CDR3 covers 15 residues. Trimming removed 5 bases from V and 2 bases from J; junction bases left unmatched: 5. The CDR3 spells CASSTPGQTNEKLFF. The CDR3 DNA reads as TGTGCCAGCAGCACCCCGGGACAGACTAATGAAAAACTGTTTTTT.

By sample share, this clone is medium-sized (0.01 to 0.1%). The chain links TRBV7-2 to TRBJ1-3; tentatively, D is TRBD1 (5 bases). Per the germline V gene, CDR1 is SGHTA and CDR2 is FQGNSA. This CDR3 region has 17 residues. The ends were cut back, 5 bases at V and 0 bases at J, with 17 bases in the middle. The CDR3 here is CASSPRGGLFSGNTIYF. As DNA, the CDR3 is TGTGCCAGCAGCCCTAGGGGCGGACTATTCTCTGGAAACACCATATATTTT.

In this sample, this clone is medium-sized. V gene TRBV15 combines with J gene TRBJ1-5; D possibly corresponds to TRBD1 (5 bases). V lost 9 bases, J lost 0 bases, and 9 bases lay in between. This CDR3 region has 13 residues. From germline, CDR1 is LNHNV and CDR2 YYDKDF (reference sequence). CDR3 in amino acids: CATSGGSNQPQHF. CDR3 sequence (DNA): TGTGCCACTTCTGGGGGTAGCAATCAGCCCCAGCATTTT.

The count of this clone is one. The J gene is TRBJ2-3, the V gene TRBV5-1; 8 bases are a match to TRBD2. V lost 2 bases to trimming and J lost 4 bases; unmatched junction nucleotides: 3. Germline lookup yields CDR1 SGHRS and CDR2 YFSETQ. The CDR3 extends over 14 amino acids. CDR3 nucleotide sequence: TGCGCCAGCAGCTTCGGGGGGGCCCCAGATACGCAGTATTTT. Its translation: CASSFGGAPDTQYF.

In this sample, this clone turned up once. The chain combines TRBV24-1 with TRBJ2-1, with D perhaps TRBD1 (6 bases). Germline CDR1 KGHDR, CDR2 SFDVKD. Trimming took 3 bases from V and 0 from J, leaving 14 bases between them. CDR3 length: 17 amino acids. The CDR3: CATSDTMTGSSYNEQFF. In DNA, the CDR3 is TGTGCCACCAGTGATACCATGACAGGCAGCTCCTACAATGAGCAGTTCTTC.

This clone is judged medium-sized. The V call is TRBV24-1, the J call TRBJ2-2, with a weak D call TRBD1 (6 bases). The V gene lost 7 bases and the J gene lost 5 bases, with 13 bases spanning the gap. The CDR3 is 14 amino acids. Germline V lookup: CDR1 KGHDR, CDR2 SFDVKD. The CDR3 DNA follows: TGTGCCACCAGACCGACAGGACAAACCGGGGAGCTGTTTTTT. This gives the protein CATRPTGQTGELFF.

This chain links TRBV20-1 with TRBJ1-6; no clear D. CDR1 is DFQATT and CDR2 is SNEGSKA in the germline V gene (reference sequence). Trimming took 0 bases from V and 5 from J, leaving 14 bases between them. This CDR3 region has 16 residues. Here the CDR3 reads CSARDPGRHDNSPLHF. CDR3 DNA sequence: TGCAGTGCTAGAGATCCGGGGAGGCACGATAATTCACCCCTCCACTTT.

This clone was detected many times. In DNA form, the CDR3 reads TGCGCCAGCAGCTTGGTCCCCCCAAGCCTCTATGGCTACACCTTC. Translating gives CASSLVPPSLYGYTF. This chain uses TRBV5-1 with TRBJ1-2, with D unclear. The CDR3 spans 15 residues. V lost 0 bases, J lost 4 bases, and 13 bases lay in between. Germline V CDR1 and CDR2: SGHRS, YFSETQ.

The sample holds many counts of this clone. The chain has TRBV11-2 and TRBJ2-7; TRBD1 matches 11 bases. The CDR3 spans 16 residues. V was pared by 5 bases and J by 5 bases, with 11 bases of the junction left unmatched. CDR1 and CDR2 from the germline V gene are SGHAT and FQNNGV. The CDR3, as DNA: TGTGCCAGCAGCGGGTTCAAGGGACAGGGGGTCCACGAGCAGTACTTC. This sequence encodes CASSGFKGQGVHEQYF.

This clone is large (0.1 to 1%) within its sample. The rearrangement links TRBV6-4 to TRBJ2-2, with TRBD2 identical over 11 bases. The CDR3 totals 17 residues. CDR1 and CDR2 (germline): MRHNA, SNTAGT. With V trimmed by 4 bases and J by 5 bases, 9 bases remained unmatched. The CDR3 DNA sequence: TGTGCCAGCAGTGCTACGCAGACTAGCGGGGTTACCGGGGAGCTGTTTTTT. It translates to CASSATQTSGVTGELFF.